Each of the 4 T cell receptor beta chains below was sequenced from the same sample in a study of molecular identifiers for immune sequencing clone quantification. TCRdb used MiXCR to reprocess the PCR reads, holding one entry per CDR3 protein. The repertoire holds about 100,000 distinct CDR3 sequences, with 35% as singletons. Source material: naive CD8+ T cells from blood, with Jurkat cell RNA spiked in. Subset meaning: FACS-sorted CD8+CD4-CCR7+CD45RA+ naive T cells. These receptors all come from a human donor in good health. Some libraries in this study had Jurkat cell RNA spiked in.

The rearrangement links TRBV4-3 to TRBJ2-1; TRBD2 matches at 8 bases. The trim removed 8 bases at V and 9 bases at J, leaving 9 bases unmatched. The germline gives CDR1 LGHNA, CDR2 YSLEER. This CDR3 contains 13 residues. In nucleotides, the CDR3 is TGCGCCAGCGGCCTGGGACTAGACCCTGAGCAGTTCTTC. It encodes CASGLGLDPEQFF.

This CDR3 reads CSASLTSFETQYF. The DNA for the CDR3 is TGCAGTGCTAGTTTGACTAGCTTTGAGACCCAGTACTTC. The chain couples TRBV20-1 to TRBJ2-5; the match to TRBD2 covers 7 bases. The germline CDR1 and CDR2 sequences are DFQATT and SNEGSKA (reference sequence). The CDR3 covers 13 residues. The V and J ends lost 3 bases and 5 bases, in that order; junction bases with no gene match: 6.

The chain uses TRBV4-3 and TRBJ1-4; tentatively, D is TRBD1 (5 bases). From germline, CDR1 is LGHNA and CDR2 YSLEER. Trimming removed 0 bases at V and 5 bases at J, with 10 bases between. The CDR3 has 15 residues. In DNA, the CDR3 is TGCGCCAGCAGCCAAGACAGGGACCTAAATGAAAAACTGTTTTTT. Translating gives CASSQDRDLNEKLFF.

The chain is built from TRBV4-3 and TRBJ2-1; TRBD2 aligns across 7 bases. V shed 0 bases and J 0 bases; nucleotides not matched to a gene: 5. In germline, CDR1 is LGHNA, CDR2 YSLEER. This CDR3 is built from 17 residues. The CDR3 DNA reads as TGCGCCAGCAGCCAAGATCCGGCGGGAGACTCCTACAATGAGCAGTTCTTC. It specifies CASSQDPAGDSYNEQFF.